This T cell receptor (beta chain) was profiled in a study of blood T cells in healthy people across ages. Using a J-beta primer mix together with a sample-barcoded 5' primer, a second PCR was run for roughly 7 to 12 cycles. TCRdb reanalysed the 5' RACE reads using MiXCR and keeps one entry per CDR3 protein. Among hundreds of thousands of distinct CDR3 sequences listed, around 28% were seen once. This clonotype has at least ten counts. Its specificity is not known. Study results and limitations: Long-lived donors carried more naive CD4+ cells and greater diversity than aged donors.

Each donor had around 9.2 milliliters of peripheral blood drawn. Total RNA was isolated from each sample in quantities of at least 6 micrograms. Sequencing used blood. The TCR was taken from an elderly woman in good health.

The CDR3 region is CASSYRQGYYEQYF. The CDR3 nucleotides are TGTGCCAGCAGTTACCGGCAGGGCTACTACGAGCAGTACTTC. The chain couples TRBV6-5 to TRBJ2-7, with D maybe TRBD1 (5 bases). The CDR3 is made up of 14 amino acids. Germline V CDR1 and CDR2: MNHEY, SVGAGI. Trimming cost V 2 bases and J 3 bases, with 11 bases left between them.